This T cell receptor beta chain is from a study of long-term antiretroviral therapy in people with HIV. Germline loops: CDR1 SGHRS, CDR2 YFSETQ. The V segment lost 7 bases and the J segment 5 bases; nucleotides outside the gene matches: 11. This CDR3 comprises 14 residues. Researchers ran immunoSEQ v3.0 at survey level. Method: immunoSEQ multiplex PCR; TCRdb's copy keeps in-frame clones and lacks some. The sample shows almost 30,000 clones, about nine tenths of them seen only once. The TCR originated in a man aged 45-60 years with HIV. This chain connects TRBV5-1 to TRBJ2-5, with 7 positions matching TRBD2. Specimen: unsorted PBMCs, collected 3.2 years before starting antiretroviral therapy. DNA for the CDR3: TGCGCCAGCCAGACATGGGGGAGGGAGGAGACCCAGTACTTC. Its translation is CASQTWGREETQYF.